This T cell receptor (beta chain) is from a study of blood T cells in healthy people across ages. Together with a sample-barcoded 5' primer, a J-beta primer mix was included in a second PCR lasting roughly 7 to 11 cycles. TCRdb re-called the 5' RACE reads through MiXCR, storing one row per CDR3 protein. The profile shows about 1.6 million distinct CDR3 sequences, roughly 30% of them singletons. CDR1 is MNHNS, CDR2 SASEGT, per germline. The length of the CDR3 is 12 residues. V dropped 7 bases and J dropped 8; count of bases not matched to a gene: 4. The sequence was collected from a woman in her 30s in good health. Sequencing used blood. This sequence joins TRBV6-1 and TRBJ2-4; TRBD2 aligns across 8 bases. CDR3 DNA sequence: TGTGCCAGCAAAGGCGGGGGGTACATTCAGTACTTC. Translated, it gives CASKGGGYIQYF.